This TCR beta chain was retrieved from a study of CD8+ T cells in alopecia areata. Regarding the study as a whole: Possibly as an HLA-related effect, TCR sharing across patients appeared less clear than in mice. Among the cells sequenced in scalp samples are also the resident alphabeta T cells of normal skin. Compared with normal scalp, lesional scalp had higher clonality and more expanded CD8+ clones.

Trimming took off 5 bases at V and 6 bases at J, with 19 bases between the two ends. The CDR3 is made up of 15 amino acids. Germline lookup yields CDR1 SEHNR and CDR2 FQNEAQ (reference sequence). Treatment defined: oral pan-JAK inhibitor, 5-10 mg twice daily. Patients with alopecia areata provided lesional scalp punch biopsies as well as peripheral blood. As for this clone: Its antigen is currently unknown.

Extracted RNA was reverse transcribed, and the resulting cDNA served as sequencing template. This table comes from immunoSEQ multiplex PCR, and its TCRdb copy is limited to in-frame clones, with some not included. The sample lists roughly 190,000 clones, around 60% seen once, with approximately 0.7% in the top ten. The receptor's source is a human donor with alopecia areata. The chain joins TRBV7-9 to TRBJ1-1; TRBD1 is a possible D gene (5 bases). The sample in question was CD4+ T cells sorted from blood, obtained at week 4, from a patient treated with tofacitinib. Here the CDR3 DNA reads TGTGCCAGCAGCAACCCCTTCGGGGGGAGGCCTGAAGCTTTCTTT. It specifies CASSNPFGGRPEAFF.